This T cell receptor beta chain was obtained from a study of T cells in Graves' hyperthyroidism and ophthalmopathy. This clonotype came up a few times. This CDR3 is 12 amino acids long. The V gene's germline CDR1 is LNHDA and CDR2 SQIVND (reference sequence). V was cut by 5 bases and J by 7 bases, with 9 bases left in between. From RNA transcripts, TCR beta CDR3 regions were amplified. Primed by the HTBI set, a first-round RT-PCR was run on the TCR CDR3. MiXCR was run by TCRdb on the multiplex PCR reads, yielding one entry per CDR3 protein. Of 650,000 to 800,000 distinct CDR3 sequences listed, over 40% are singletons.

The specimen sequenced was peripheral blood or thyroid tissue (not recorded which). This clonotype was sampled from an adult man with Graves' disease, either hyperthyroidism or ophthalmopathy (not recorded which). The chain couples TRBV19 to TRBJ1-5; D unclear. CDR3 sequence reads: CASSPTKQPQHF. The CDR3 DNA is TGTGCCAGTAGTCCCACTAAACAGCCCCAGCATTTT.